This TCR beta chain was recovered during a study of cytomegalovirus exposure and HLA in healthy donors. As for the study in general: Sequencing of about 179 million T cells in an earlier analysis found more than 100 million unique TCR beta sequences.

With regard to this clone: What it recognizes is unknown.

Overall study results and limits: It was assumed in the presence/absence analyses that sequencing depth was roughly uniform across donors. Later on, an analysis showed TCR association rates differing by HLA locus, with DRB1 the most and HLA-C the fewest. It was only CMV serostatus that was available as immune exposure information.

The germline V gene has CDR1 MNHEY and CDR2 SMNVEV (reference sequence). Trimming cost V 0 bases and J 1 base, with 12 bases left between them. The CDR3 sequence is 16 residues long. PCR used 60 Vbeta primers and 13 Jbeta primers. Method: immunoSEQ multiplex PCR; TCRdb's copy keeps in-frame clones and lacks some. The table shows under 200,000 clones, with 60% to 80% occurring only once. Sequenced material: PBMCs. This sequence originates from a man aged 50-60 years in good health and CMV-seropositive. The chain carries TRBV27 and TRBJ1-2; D remains ambiguous. The CDR3 loop reads CASSLSGEGSNYGYTF. Here the CDR3 DNA reads TGTGCCAGCAGTTTATCTGGGGAGGGCAGTAACTATGGCTACACCTTC.